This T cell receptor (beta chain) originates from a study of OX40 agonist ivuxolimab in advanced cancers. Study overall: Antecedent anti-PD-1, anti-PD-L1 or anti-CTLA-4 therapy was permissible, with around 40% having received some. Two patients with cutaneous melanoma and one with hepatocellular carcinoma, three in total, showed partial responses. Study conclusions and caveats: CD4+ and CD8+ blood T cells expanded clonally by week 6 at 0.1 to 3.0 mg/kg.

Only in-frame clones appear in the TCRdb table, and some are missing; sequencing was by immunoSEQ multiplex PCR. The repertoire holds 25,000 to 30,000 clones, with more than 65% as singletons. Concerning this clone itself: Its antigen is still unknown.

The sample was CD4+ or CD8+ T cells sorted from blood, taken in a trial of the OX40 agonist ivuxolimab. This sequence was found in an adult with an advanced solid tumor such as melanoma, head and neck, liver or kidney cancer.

The chain's CDR3 is CASSHSGGPYEQYF. CDR3 nucleotide sequence: TGTGCCAGCAGCCATAGCGGGGGGCCCTACGAGCAGTACTTC. This rearrangement joins TRBV7-9 to TRBJ2-7, with 10 bases lining up with TRBD2. With 5 bases clipped from V and 2 bases from J, the junction kept 3 bases outside the gene matches. The CDR3 is made up of 14 amino acids. Germline-derived CDR1 and CDR2 are SEHNR and FQNEAQ (reference sequence).